These T cell receptor beta chains were read from a single sample in a study of control samples from healthy donors and cancer patients. Profiling relied on immunoSEQ multiplex PCR, and the TCRdb table lists in-frame clones only, not all of them. This table holds over 90,000 clones, about 91% found once. The sequenced sample was blood. Receptors were obtained from a woman aged 18-35 years in good health. The CDR3 runs from the conserved cysteine through the conserved F or W. The D gene is left open where the match is weak. A row's size may be missing; if present it is once, few, many or a size class.

V gene: TRBV6-6
D gene: NA
clone size: NA
J gene: TRBJ1-5
CDR3 DNA: TGTGCCAGCAGTTACTCGATTCGGGGGCTCGGTCAGCCCCAGCATTTT
CDR3 protein: CASSYSIRGLGQPQHF

V gene: TRBV3-1/TRBV3-2
D gene: NA
clone size: NA
J gene: TRBJ1-2
CDR3 DNA: TGTGCCAGCAGCCAAGATACGGGGGGATGGGATGGCTACACCTTC
CDR3 protein: CASSQDTGGWDGYTF

V gene: TRBV27
D gene: TRBD2
clone size: NA
J gene: TRBJ2-3
CDR3 DNA: TGTGCCAGCAGTTCGCTAGCGGCAGATACGCAGTATTTT
CDR3 protein: CASSSLAADTQYF

V gene: TRBV2
D gene: TRBD2
clone size: NA
J gene: TRBJ2-5
CDR3 DNA: TGTGCCAGCAGTGAACGGGCTAGCGGGGGTCGGGGGGAGACCCAGTACTTC
CDR3 protein: CASSERASGGRGETQYF

V gene: TRBV7-2
D gene: TRBD2
clone size: NA
J gene: TRBJ2-4
CDR3 DNA: TGTGCCAGCAACCGACTAGCGGATCTAAACATTCAGTACTTC
CDR3 protein: CASNRLADLNIQYF

V gene: TRBV29-1
D gene: TRBD1
clone size: NA
J gene: TRBJ1-4
CDR3 DNA: TGCAGCGTTCGGACAGGGGCGGAAAAACTGTTTTTT
CDR3 protein: CSVRTGAEKLFF

V gene: TRBV7-9
D gene: NA
clone size: NA
J gene: TRBJ2-5
CDR3 DNA: TGTGCCAGCAGCTTAGGTCCTCTCTCTCAAGAGACCCAGTACTTC
CDR3 protein: CASSLGPLSQETQYF

V gene: TRBV6-1
D gene: NA
clone size: NA
J gene: TRBJ1-5
CDR3 DNA: TGTGCCAGCAGTGAAGGGGGACGACGGAATCAGCCCCAGCATTTT
CDR3 protein: CASSEGGRRNQPQHF

V gene: TRBV7-9
D gene: NA
clone size: NA
J gene: TRBJ2-2
CDR3 DNA: TGTGCCAGCAGCCCCAGAGGACTCCACACCGGGGAGCTGTTTTTT
CDR3 protein: CASSPRGLHTGELFF

V gene: TRBV7-7
D gene: NA
clone size: NA
J gene: TRBJ2-5
CDR3 DNA: TGTGCTAGCAGCTTAGCTCAGGGCGGGAAAGAGACCCAGTACTTC
CDR3 protein: CASSLAQGGKETQYF

V gene: TRBV13
D gene: NA
clone size: NA
J gene: TRBJ1-4
CDR3 DNA: TGTGCCAGCAGCTTTGGTGGGACTAATGAAAAACTGTTTTTT
CDR3 protein: CASSFGGTNEKLFF

V gene: TRBV6-6
D gene: NA
clone size: NA
J gene: TRBJ1-5
CDR3 DNA: TGTGCCAGCGGGCACTCCCGACAGCCCCAGCATTTT
CDR3 protein: CASGHSRQPQHF

V gene: TRBV9
D gene: NA
clone size: NA
J gene: TRBJ1-1
CDR3 DNA: TGTGCCAGCAGCGTAGTAGGGGACATGAACACTGAAGCTTTCTTT
CDR3 protein: CASSVVGDMNTEAFF

V gene: TRBV7-9
D gene: TRBD1
clone size: NA
J gene: TRBJ1-5
CDR3 DNA: TGTGCCAGCAGCATGACAGGGGTGTTGGATCAGCCCCAGCATTTT
CDR3 protein: CASSMTGVLDQPQHF

V gene: TRBV7-6
D gene: TRBD2
clone size: NA
J gene: TRBJ2-2
CDR3 DNA: TGTGCCAGCAGCCCCGAAAGCGGGAGGGTAGATGGCGGGGAGCTGTTTTTT
CDR3 protein: CASSPESGRVDGGELFF

V gene: TRBV5-1
D gene: NA
clone size: NA
J gene: TRBJ1-3
CDR3 DNA: TGCGCCAGCAGCTTGGTCGCCAACTCTGGAAACACCATATATTTT
CDR3 protein: CASSLVANSGNTIYF

V gene: TRBV5-1
D gene: TRBD2
clone size: NA
J gene: TRBJ2-1
CDR3 DNA: TGCGCCAGCAGCTTGGAACTAGCGGGACTCTACAATGAGCAGTTCTTC
CDR3 protein: CASSLELAGLYNEQFF

V gene: TRBV4-1
D gene: NA
clone size: NA
J gene: TRBJ2-3
CDR3 DNA: TGCGCCAGCAGCCAGATCTCAACGGGGGCGTTGGGAGATACGCAGTATTTT
CDR3 protein: CASSQISTGALGDTQYF

V gene: TRBV2
D gene: NA
clone size: NA
J gene: TRBJ1-5
CDR3 DNA: TGTGCCAGCAGTGCGGGTCAAGGGGGCAATCAGCCCCAGCATTTT
CDR3 protein: CASSAGQGGNQPQHF

V gene: TRBV3-1/TRBV3-2
D gene: TRBD2
clone size: NA
J gene: TRBJ2-3
CDR3 DNA: TGTGCCAGCAGCCAAGAAGGCGGACTAGCGGGCACAGATACGCAGTATTTT
CDR3 protein: CASSQEGGLAGTDTQYF

V gene: TRBV6-6
D gene: TRBD2
clone size: NA
J gene: TRBJ2-3
CDR3 DNA: TGTGCCAGCAGCGGAACGGAGGGGAGCGGGGCAGATACGCAGTATTTT
CDR3 protein: CASSGTEGSGADTQYF

V gene: TRBV5-1
D gene: NA
clone size: NA
J gene: TRBJ1-4
CDR3 DNA: TGCGCCAGCAGCTCAGGGAGCGAAAAACTGTTTTTT
CDR3 protein: CASSSGSEKLFF

V gene: TRBV28
D gene: NA
clone size: NA
J gene: TRBJ2-1
CDR3 DNA: TGTGCCAGCAGTCTCCCCGGGGATAATGAGCAGTTCTTC
CDR3 protein: CASSLPGDNEQFF

V gene: TRBV25-1
D gene: TRBD2
clone size: NA
J gene: TRBJ2-3
CDR3 DNA: TGTGCCAGCAGTGAGGGGGTTTCTAGCGGGGACCAGTATTTT
CDR3 protein: CASSEGVSSGDQYF

V gene: TRBV7-3
D gene: TRBD2
clone size: once
J gene: TRBJ2-3
CDR3 DNA: TGTGCCAGCAGCTTAGGGACTAGCGGGAGGGGCAGCACAGATACGCAGTATTTT
CDR3 protein: CASSLGTSGRGSTDTQYF

V gene: TRBV19
D gene: TRBD2
clone size: NA
J gene: TRBJ2-3
CDR3 DNA: TGTGCCAGTAGTTCCGGACTAGCGGGAGCGGATACGCAGTATTTT
CDR3 protein: CASSSGLAGADTQYF

V gene: TRBV2
D gene: NA
clone size: NA
J gene: TRBJ2-6
CDR3 DNA: TGTGCCAGCAGTTACCCGACCCCCTCCTCTGGGGCCAACGTCCTGACTTTC
CDR3 protein: CASSYPTPSSGANVLTF

V gene: TRBV7-2
D gene: TRBD2
clone size: NA
J gene: TRBJ2-7
CDR3 DNA: TGTGCCAGCAGTAGCGGGGGGGTATCCTACGAGCAGTACTTC
CDR3 protein: CASSSGGVSYEQYF

V gene: TRBV9
D gene: NA
clone size: NA
J gene: TRBJ2-1
CDR3 DNA: TGTGCCAGCAGCGCCGACAGTTACAATGAGCAGTTCTTC
CDR3 protein: CASSADSYNEQFF

V gene: TRBV9
D gene: TRBD1
clone size: NA
J gene: TRBJ1-1
CDR3 DNA: TGTGCCAGCAGCGCGGGACAGTCGAACACTGAAGCTTTCTTT
CDR3 protein: CASSAGQSNTEAFF

V gene: TRBV24-1
D gene: TRBD1
clone size: NA
J gene: TRBJ2-1
CDR3 DNA: TGTGCCACCAGTGAATACGACAGGGGGTATATAAATGAGCAGTTCTTC
CDR3 protein: CATSEYDRGYINEQFF

V gene: TRBV27
D gene: TRBD1
clone size: NA
J gene: TRBJ2-3
CDR3 DNA: TGTGCCAGCCGTACAGGGACAGGAACAGATACGCAGTATTTT
CDR3 protein: CASRTGTGTDTQYF

V gene: TRBV7-9
D gene: TRBD2
clone size: NA
J gene: TRBJ2-2
CDR3 DNA: TGTGCCAGCAGCAAAAGCGGGGGAGTTAACACCGGGGAGCTGTTTTTT
CDR3 protein: CASSKSGGVNTGELFF

V gene: TRBV21-1
D gene: NA
clone size: NA
J gene: TRBJ2-6
CDR3 DNA: TGTGCCAGCACCGCGCGGGGGGCCAACGTCCTGACTTTC
CDR3 protein: CASTARGANVLTF